This passage covers 18 T cell receptor beta chains from one sample sequenced in a study of cytomegalovirus exposure and HLA in healthy donors. PCR amplification relied on 60 Vbeta primers (plus 13 Jbeta primers). The data were produced by immunoSEQ multiplex PCR, yet TCRdb's version contains in-frame clones alone and is incomplete. The table has around 140,000 clones, approximately 78% seen once. Input material: PBMCs. Receptors were obtained from a woman between 45 and 65 years old in good health and CMV-seropositive.

The V call is TRBV30, the J call TRBJ1-2; D is unclear. The CDR3 is made up of 12 amino acids. Trimming left V 0 bases short and J 8 bases short, with 10 bases between. CDR1 GTSNPN and CDR2 SVGIG come from the germline V gene (reference sequence). CDR3 nucleotide sequence: TGTGCCTGGAGTGTTCAGACTCTGGGCTACACCTTC. Amino acid sequence: CAWSVQTLGYTF.

The chain links TRBV2 to TRBJ1-2, with no clear D. From germline, CDR1 is SNHLY and CDR2 FYNNEI. The CDR3 has 15 residues. V lost 1 base and J lost 2, with 11 bases in between. Here the CDR3 reads CASSEEGGPNYGYTF. The CDR3 nucleotides read TGTGCCAGCAGTGAAGAGGGAGGGCCCAACTATGGCTACACCTTC.

V and J are TRBV5-1 and TRBJ2-1, with a possible D match to TRBD2 (6 bases). The CDR3 extends over 15 amino acids. Germline CDR1 SGHRS, CDR2 YFSETQ. Trimming shortened V by 0 bases and J by 7 bases, and 14 bases separated the two germline ends. The CDR3 nucleotides read TGCGCCAGCAGCTTGGCCGATGGAAGCGGGAATGAGCAGTTCTTC. Its translation is CASSLADGSGNEQFF. The full variable domain, with the rest looked up from reference TRBV5-1 and TRBJ2-1, is KAGVTQTPRYLIKTRGQQVTLSCSPISGHRSVSWYQQTPGQGLQFLFEYFSETQRNKGNFPGRFSGRQFSNSRSEMNVSTLELGDSALYLCASSLADGSGNEQFFGPGTRLTVL.

CDR3 coding DNA: TGTGCCAGCAGTCCGGACAGCTATGGCTACACCTTC. Translation gives CASSPDSYGYTF. This chain connects TRBV6-6 to TRBJ1-2, with a possible D match to TRBD1 (6 bases). This CDR3 contains 12 residues. The germline gives CDR1 MNHNY, CDR2 SVGAGI (reference sequence). The V gene lost 5 bases and the J gene lost 4 bases, with 8 bases spanning the gap.

This rearrangement joins TRBV9 to TRBJ1-4, with D perhaps TRBD1 (6 bases). CDR3 size: 17 residues. The germline CDR1 and CDR2 sequences are SGDLS and YYNGEE. V lost 4 bases to trimming and J lost 0 bases, with 16 bases between them. The chain's CDR3 is CASSTQGSPATNEKLFF. CDR3 in DNA: TGTGCCAGCAGCACCCAGGGGAGCCCTGCAACTAATGAAAAACTGTTTTTT.

This chain links TRBV7-2 with TRBJ2-1; tentative D call: TRBD2 (5 bases). Germline V gives CDR1 SGHTA, CDR2 FQGNSA. The CDR3 sequence is 15 residues long. Trimming removed 5 bases from V and 0 bases from J, with 11 bases in between. The DNA for the CDR3 is TGTGCCAGCAGCCCACGACGGGACTCCTACAATGAGCAGTTCTTC. The encoded protein is CASSPRRDSYNEQFF.

The chain combines TRBV19 with TRBJ2-7, with 7 positions matching TRBD1. The CDR3 sequence is 14 residues long. The V and J ends lost 4 bases and 3 bases, in that order; junction bases with no gene match: 6. The germline V gene encodes CDR1 LNHDA and CDR2 SQIVND (reference sequence). CDR3 DNA sequence: TGTGCCAGTAGTACGACAGGGCCCAGCTACGAGCAGTACTTC. This translates into CASSTTGPSYEQYF. The whole variable domain, filled in from reference TRBV19 and TRBJ2-7, reads DGGITQSPKYLFRKEGQNVTLSCEQNLNHDAMYWYRQDPGQGLRLIYYSQIVNDFQKGDIAEGYSVSREKKESFPLTVTSAQKNPTAFYLCASSTTGPSYEQYFGPGTRLTVT.

The chain joins TRBV4-1 to TRBJ2-7, with TRBD1 matching 10 bases. The length of the CDR3 is 15 residues. Germline trimming cut 1 base from V and 3 bases from J; bases unmatched to any gene: 3. Germline CDR1 reads MGHRA; CDR2 reads YSYEKL. CDR3 sequence: CASSQVWDRGYEQYF. CDR3 DNA sequence: TGCGCCAGCAGCCAAGTCTGGGACAGGGGCTACGAGCAGTACTTC.

The chain combines TRBV27 with TRBJ2-2; maybe TRBD2 (7 bases). This CDR3 has 17 residues. V dropped 4 bases and J dropped 5 bases, with 20 bases sitting between them. CDR1 and CDR2 (germline): MNHEY, SMNVEV (reference sequence). The CDR3 region is CASSSFYTGRGTGELFF. The CDR3 nucleotides are TGTGCCAGCAGTTCGTTTTATACAGGGAGGGGAACCGGGGAGCTGTTTTTT.

This chain joins TRBV21-1 and TRBJ1-5; the D segment call TRBD1 is taken from the table without a DNA check. TRBV21-1 is marked as a pseudogene. This CDR3 is built from 16 residues. Here the CDR3 DNA reads TGTGCCAGCAGCAAATGGTCAGGGCCTGGCAATCAGCCCCAGCATTTT. Protein sequence: CASSKWSGPGNQPQHF.

CDR3 DNA: TGTGCCAGCAGCTGCAGGACTTCCCCCAGGCCGACCCAGTACTTC. This codes for CASSCRTSPRPTQYF. The rearrangement links TRBV5-4 to TRBJ2-5, with a possible D match to TRBD2 (5 bases). CDR1 and CDR2 (germline): SGHNT, YYREEE (reference sequence). Trimming took 3 bases from V and 7 from J, leaving 19 bases between them. The CDR3 extends over 15 amino acids.

Comments on this clone: Mismatch with germline at one junction end may stem from a read error. The V gene is TRBV7-9, the J gene TRBJ1-3, with D possibly matching TRBD1 (5 bases). This CDR3 comprises 16 residues. CDR1 and CDR2 (germline): SEHNR, FQNEAQ (reference sequence). The DNA of the CDR3 is TGTTCCAGCAGCTTAAGGCCAGGACATGATGGAAACACCATATATTTT. This sequence encodes CSSSLRPGHDGNTIYF.

The J gene is TRBJ2-1, the V gene TRBV2; 9 bases are shared with TRBD2. Per germline, CDR1 SNHLY and CDR2 FYNNEI. The CDR3 contains 15 residues. Trimming at V came to 8 bases and at J to 4 bases, leaving 9 bases not matched to a gene. CDR3 residues: CASGEELAGYNEQFF. CDR3 DNA sequence: TGTGCCAGCGGGGAAGAACTAGCGGGTTACAATGAGCAGTTCTTC.

The chain uses TRBV11-1 and TRBJ2-7; D remains unclear. Germline CDR1 SGHAT, CDR2 FQDESV (reference sequence). Trimming cost V 5 bases and J 2 bases, with 4 bases left between them. The CDR3 is 11 residues long. This CDR3 reads CASSLAYEQYF. The DNA of the CDR3 is TGTGCCAGCAGCCTTGCCTACGAGCAGTACTTC.

The chain combines TRBV4-1 with TRBJ2-7; possible D gene TRBD1, 6 bases. Per germline, CDR1 MGHRA and CDR2 YSYEKL. Trimming removed 4 bases at V and 2 bases at J, with 12 bases between. The CDR3 totals 14 residues. In DNA, the CDR3 is TGCGCCAGCAGCCTCGTAGGACAGACCTACGAGCAGTACTTC. The encoded protein is CASSLVGQTYEQYF.

As concerns this clone: This sample includes further DNA sequences coding for the same CDR3. The rearrangement uses TRBV27 and TRBJ2-3, with 8 bases identical to TRBD1. Germline-derived CDR1 and CDR2 are MNHEY and SMNVEV (reference sequence). The CDR3 contains 15 residues. V shed 5 bases, J shed 2 bases, and the junction held 6 bases outside the gene matches. CDR3 nucleotides: TGTGCCAGCAGTCCGTACAGGGGGACCACAGATACGCAGTATTTT. Encoded protein: CASSPYRGTTDTQYF.

V and J are TRBV28 and TRBJ1-2; TRBD1 is a possible D gene (5 bases). CDR1 and CDR2 (germline): MDHEN, SYDVKM. V was clipped by 5 bases and J by 5 bases, with 12 bases between them. The CDR3 length is 13 residues. The CDR3 DNA sequence: TGTGCCAGCAGTCCCCCCCAGGGTTATGGCTACACCTTC. This gives the protein CASSPPQGYGYTF.

V is TRBV5-1 and J is TRBJ2-7; TRBD1 matches 8 bases. Looked up from germline, CDR1 is SGHRS and CDR2 is YFSETQ. The CDR3 length is 16 residues. The trim removed 4 bases at V and 1 base at J, leaving 10 bases unmatched. The CDR3 sequence: CASSALTGGNSYEQYF. The CDR3 DNA sequence: TGCGCCAGCAGCGCCCTAACAGGGGGAAATTCCTACGAGCAGTACTTC.